This TCR beta chain was sequenced during a study of T cells in Graves' hyperthyroidism and ophthalmopathy. Study information: Peripheral blood was collected at initial diagnosis, before any treatment. Whole-study results and caveats: The blood repertoire included most of the expanded thyroid clonotypes above 0.001.

Germline lookup yields CDR1 SGHNT and CDR2 YYREEE (reference sequence). With 1 base removed from V and 10 bases from J, the gap between germline ends came to 9 bases. The CDR3 is 12 residues long. Concerning this clonotype itself: The antigen is undetermined.

Amplified regions were TCR beta CDR3 sequences from RNA transcripts. Using the HTBI primer set, a first-round RT-PCR was run on the TCR CDR3. MiXCR, run by TCRdb on the multiplex PCR reads, gives a single entry per CDR3 protein. Of over 150,000 distinct CDR3 sequences listed, roughly 17% are singletons. The chain employs TRBV5-4 and TRBJ2-1; D perhaps matches TRBD2 (6 bases). The source of this sequence is a woman aged 45-65 years with Graves' hyperthyroidism. The sequencing input was blood. The CDR3 bases are TGTGCCAGCAGCTTGAATAGCGGCGAGCAGTTCTTC. This sequence encodes CASSLNSGEQFF.